The 29 T cell receptor beta chains below come from one sample, sequenced in a study of radiotherapy plus CTLA-4 blockade in lung cancer. Measured with immunoSEQ multiplex PCR; TCRdb has only the in-frame clones, and not every one. Of tens of thousands of clones detected, roughly 76% appear once; the ten largest clones hold about 3%. The material was peripheral blood, obtained from a patient treated with radiotherapy plus ipilimumab. The receptors here all came from a human donor with non-small cell lung cancer who had a complete response to radiotherapy plus ipilimumab.

This chain connects TRBV19 to TRBJ2-3; the match to TRBD2 covers 10 bases. The CDR3 spans 15 residues. The ends lost 1 base at V and 4 bases at J; junction bases unmatched: 2. Germline values: CDR1 LNHDA, CDR2 SQIVND (reference sequence). This CDR3 reads CASSIGTSGADTQYF. The CDR3 region has the DNA TGTGCCAGTAGTATAGGGACTAGCGGTGCAGATACGCAGTATTTT.

The rearrangement uses TRBV7-8 and TRBJ1-6; D is undetermined. Trimming cost V 1 base and J 10 bases, with 8 bases left between them. Germline V lookup: CDR1 SGHVS, CDR2 FQNEAQ. The CDR3 sequence is 13 residues long. This chain's CDR3 is CASSLELVSPLHF. In nucleotides, the CDR3 is TGTGCCAGCAGCTTAGAGTTAGTCTCACCCCTCCACTTT.

With regard to this clone: Other DNA sequences in the same sample also yield this CDR3. The genes are TRBV7-2 and TRBJ2-7; perhaps TRBD1 as D (5 bases). The V and J ends lost 2 bases and 4 bases respectively, with 6 bases between them. The CDR3 runs 12 residues. CDR1 and CDR2 from the germline V gene are SGHTA and FQGNSA. The CDR3 nucleotides read TGTGCCAGCAGCTTACAGGGTTACGAGCAGTACTTC. Protein product: CASSLQGYEQYF.

The chain employs TRBV6-6 and TRBJ1-2; D is perhaps TRBD1 (6 bases). Trimming removed 4 bases at V and 3 bases at J, with 15 bases between. Germline V CDR1 and CDR2: MNHNY, SVGAGI (reference sequence). The CDR3 is 15 amino acids. The CDR3 region has the DNA TGTGCCAGCAGTTTTCCGAGGGGGTTGGACTATGGCTACACCTTC. Translating it yields CASSFPRGLDYGYTF.

The rearrangement uses TRBV15 and TRBJ2-1, with 8 positions matching TRBD2. The CDR3 length is 16 residues. Germline V lookup: CDR1 LNHNV, CDR2 YYDKDF (reference sequence). Trimming cost V 7 bases and J 4 bases; bases outside gene matches: 12. CDR3 loop: CATTRGTRDKYNEQFF. Here the CDR3 DNA reads TGTGCCACCACTAGGGGGACTAGAGACAAATACAATGAGCAGTTCTTC.

This clone was detected once. The genes are TRBV10-3 and TRBJ2-5; TRBD1 matches at 9 bases. The J call may be mistaken, given a closer DNA end match to TRBJ2-7. The CDR3 spans 14 residues. Germline CDR1 reads ENHRY; CDR2 reads SYGVKD. CDR3 sequence: CAIRKGQGSYEQYF. CDR3 DNA sequence: TGTGCCATCAGAAAGGGACAGGGCTCCTACGAGCAGTACTTC.

This clone appeared a single time. This chain joins TRBV7-2 and TRBJ2-5; D may be TRBD1 (7 bases). The germline V and J ends were trimmed by 5 bases and 4 bases, with 20 bases remaining between them. Germline V gives CDR1 SGHTA, CDR2 FQGNSA. CDR3 length: 16 residues. As DNA, the CDR3 is TGTGCCAGCAGCCCGAGCCGTACAGGGGAGGCAGAGACCCAGTACTTC. It encodes CASSPSRTGEAETQYF.

V gene TRBV6-5 combines with J gene TRBJ1-2, with 7 bases matching TRBD1. This CDR3 is built from 15 residues. CDR1 MNHEY and CDR2 SVGAGI come from the germline V gene. The trim removed 0 bases at V and 4 bases at J, leaving 5 bases unmatched. CDR3 coding DNA: TGTGCCAGCAGTTACTCGGGACAGTATGGCTATGGCTACACCTTC. Translation gives CASSYSGQYGYGYTF.

The CDR3 DNA reads TGTGCCAGCAGTGAACTGGGGACAGGGAAAGAGACCCAGTACTTC. Residues: CASSELGTGKETQYF. The chain recombines TRBV2 with TRBJ2-5; TRBD1 matches at 9 bases. The CDR3 has 15 amino acids. The germline V gene encodes CDR1 SNHLY and CDR2 FYNNEI. V lost 2 bases and J lost 3; bases outside the gene matches: 4. The full variable domain, its missing parts supplied by reference TRBV2 and TRBJ2-5, is EPEVTQTPSHQVTQMGQEVILRCVPISNHLYFYWYRQILGQKVEFLVSFYNNEISEKSEIFDDQFSVERPDGSNFTLKIRSTKLEDSAMYFCASSELGTGKETQYFGPGTRLLVL.

The chain is built from TRBV27 and TRBJ1-5, with D unclear. V was shortened by 6 bases and J by 3 bases, with 15 bases between the two germline ends. Per the germline V gene, CDR1 is MNHEY and CDR2 is SMNVEV (reference sequence). This CDR3 is 15 amino acids long. The CDR3 DNA reads TGTGCCAGCAGCCCCTCCCGAGGCCCCAATCAGCCCCAGCATTTT. This codes for CASSPSRGPNQPQHF.

The V gene is TRBV7-9, the J gene TRBJ2-5, with 8 nucleotides matching TRBD2. CDR1 and CDR2 (germline): SEHNR, FQNEAQ (reference sequence). This CDR3 is 16 amino acids long. The trim removed 1 base at V and 3 bases at J, leaving 7 bases unmatched. The CDR3 DNA follows: TGTGCCAGCAGCTTAGGGCCCGGGAGGGCCGAAGAGACCCAGTACTTC. Its translation: CASSLGPGRAEETQYF.

This sequence joins TRBV18 and TRBJ2-5; 9 bases map to TRBD1. Germline trimming cut 8 bases from V and 7 bases from J; bases unmatched to any gene: 11. The germline V gene has CDR1 KGHSH and CDR2 LQKENI. The CDR3 is 14 amino acids. The CDR3 DNA follows: TGTGCCAGCGGAACGGGACAGGGCAGGGGGACCCAGTACTTC. This translates into CASGTGQGRGTQYF.

This clone was observed a handful of times. The rearrangement joins TRBV5-1 to TRBJ2-1, with 10 bases that match TRBD2. This CDR3 contains 17 residues. Trimming cost V 6 bases and J 4 bases; bases outside gene matches: 13. Germline CDR1 reads SGHRS; CDR2 reads YFSETQ. In nucleotides, the CDR3 is TGCGCCAGCACCCTAGCCTCTAGCGGGAGCGGGTACAATGAGCAGTTCTTC. Its protein product is CASTLASSGSGYNEQFF.

This chain links TRBV28 with TRBJ1-5; a possible D gene is TRBD1 (5 bases). Looked up from germline, CDR1 is MDHEN and CDR2 is SYDVKM. V dropped 4 bases and J dropped 0 bases, with 10 bases sitting between them. This CDR3 spans 15 amino acids. DNA for the CDR3: TGTGCCAGCAGTTCCGGGACTCATAGCAATCAGCCCCAGCATTTT. As protein: CASSSGTHSNQPQHF.

This clone has only a few counts. In nucleotides, the CDR3 is TGTGCCAGCAGTTCGAGACGGTGGGGGCGCCGCGGGAACACTGAAGCTTTCTTT. Translated, it gives CASSSRRWGRRGNTEAFF. The gene calls are TRBV27 and TRBJ1-1; D is perhaps TRBD1 (6 bases). Trimming shortened V by 4 bases and J by 1 base, and 22 bases separated the two germline ends. CDR1 and CDR2 from the germline V gene are MNHEY and SMNVEV (reference sequence). The CDR3 extends over 18 amino acids.

The rearrangement joins TRBV19 to TRBJ1-2; 7 bases map to TRBD1. The germline V gene encodes CDR1 LNHDA and CDR2 SQIVND (reference sequence). V shed 3 bases and J 3 bases; nucleotides not matched to a gene: 1. This CDR3 is 13 amino acids long. CDR3 sequence (DNA): TGTGCCAGTAGTATCACAGGGGACTATGGCTACACCTTC. Amino acid sequence: CASSITGDYGYTF.

V is TRBV6-5 and J is TRBJ1-2; the D is unclear. CDR1 and CDR2 from the germline V gene are MNHEY and SVGAGI. The CDR3 totals 12 residues. V was clipped by 5 bases and J by 6 bases, with 10 bases between them. The CDR3 is CASSEALHGYTF. The CDR3 DNA follows: TGTGCCAGCAGTGAAGCTCTTCATGGCTACACCTTC.

The chain uses TRBV30 and TRBJ1-6; no clear D. CDR1 and CDR2 from the germline V gene are GTSNPN and SVGIG (reference sequence). Trimming pared 3 bases from V and 7 bases from J, leaving 10 bases between. CDR3 length: 13 amino acids. As DNA, the CDR3 is TGTGCCTGGAGGGCCTCGGGGAATTCACCCCTCCACTTT. It codes for CAWRASGNSPLHF. The full variable domain, completed using reference TRBV30 and TRBJ1-6, is SQTIHQWPATLVQPVGSPLSLECTVEGTSNPNLYWYRQAAGRGLQLLFYSVGIGQISSEVPQNLSASRPQDRQFILSSKKLLLSDSGFYLCAWRASGNSPLHFGNGTRLTVT.

This sequence joins TRBV9 and TRBJ1-6; unclear D gene. Germline CDR1 and CDR2: SGDLS and YYNGEE. This CDR3 comprises 18 residues. Trimming left V 2 bases short and J 8 bases short, with 23 bases between. The CDR3 here is CASSVEGVDPIIYSPLHF. Here the CDR3 DNA reads TGTGCCAGCAGCGTGGAGGGAGTCGACCCAATTATATATTCACCCCTCCACTTT.

The table lists this clone with a count of one. This rearrangement joins TRBV19 to TRBJ1-2; 7 nucleotides line up with TRBD1. Germline V CDR1 and CDR2: LNHDA, SQIVND (reference sequence). V shed 7 bases, J shed 4 bases, and the junction held 15 bases outside the gene matches. The CDR3 is 16 amino acids. The CDR3 DNA sequence: TGTGCCAGTACCGAGTTCCCCTTACAGGGGACCTATGGCTACACCTTC. Its protein product is CASTEFPLQGTYGYTF.

V is TRBV30 and J is TRBJ2-7; a possible D gene is TRBD1 (5 bases). V gave up 4 bases and J gave up 2 bases, with 12 bases separating them. This CDR3 contains 13 residues. Germline V gives CDR1 GTSNPN, CDR2 SVGIG (reference sequence). The chain's CDR3 is CAWKGLWTYEQYF. The CDR3 bases are TGTGCCTGGAAGGGGTTATGGACCTACGAGCAGTACTTC.

In its sample, this clone was seen a few times. This chain joins TRBV10-3 and TRBJ2-5; D is unclear. Trimming shortened V by 0 bases and J by 3 bases, and 11 bases separated the two germline ends. The CDR3 has 15 residues. The germline V gene has CDR1 ENHRY and CDR2 SYGVKD. CDR3 sequence reads: CAISESPNREETQYF. Here the CDR3 DNA reads TGTGCCATCAGTGAGTCCCCGAATCGGGAAGAGACCCAGTACTTC.

This clone was counted a few times. The chain uses TRBV29-1 and TRBJ1-5; 7 nucleotides line up with TRBD1. CDR1 is SQVTM, CDR2 ANQGSEA, per germline. The V gene end was trimmed by 7 bases and the J gene end by 5 bases; junction bases not matched to a gene: 11. The CDR3 consists of 14 residues. As DNA, the CDR3 is TGCAGCGCTGGGGCAGGGGGGCCCCATCAGCCCCAGCATTTT. Translating it yields CSAGAGGPHQPQHF.

This clone occurred a few times. The gene calls are TRBV7-9 and TRBJ1-2; D call uncertain. V shed 4 bases and J shed 8 bases, with 17 bases lying between them. The CDR3 extends over 14 amino acids. Germline V CDR1 and CDR2: SEHNR, FQNEAQ (reference sequence). The CDR3 region is CASSSLISPGGYTF. The CDR3 DNA is TGTGCCAGCAGCTCACTCATCTCCCCGGGGGGCTACACCTTC.

The CDR3 DNA reads TGTGCCAGTAGCCCTCTCAATCAGCCCCAGCATTTT. It translates to CASSPLNQPQHF. The chain employs TRBV19 and TRBJ1-5; D is unclear. V lost 6 bases and J lost 3, with 6 bases in between. CDR1 LNHDA and CDR2 SQIVND come from the germline V gene (reference sequence). This CDR3 is 12 amino acids long.

V gene TRBV6-4 combines with J gene TRBJ2-7; 8 nucleotides line up with TRBD2. Germline lookup yields CDR1 MRHNA and CDR2 SNTAGT. With 4 bases clipped from V and 2 bases from J, the junction kept 7 bases outside the gene matches. This CDR3 contains 15 residues. The CDR3 DNA follows: TGTGCCAGCAGTGCTAGCGGGCGGTCCACCTACGAGCAGTACTTC. This sequence encodes CASSASGRSTYEQYF.

V usage is TRBV21-1 and J usage is TRBJ2-5; TRBD2, the D gene given by the table, was not confirmed from the DNA. TRBV21-1 is noted as a pseudogene. The CDR3 loop spans 20 amino acids. The CDR3, as DNA: TGTGCCAGCAGCATTTGGGTTAGCGGGGGAGATATAGTACTGCAAGAGACCCAGTACTTC. This encodes CASSIWVSGGDIVLQETQYF.

This clone was picked up a small number of times. This sequence joins TRBV5-4 and TRBJ2-3, with D possibly being TRBD2 (6 bases). V was cut by 6 bases and J by 2 bases, with 13 bases left in between. The germline V gene encodes CDR1 SGHNT and CDR2 YYREEE (reference sequence). This CDR3 region has 14 residues. DNA for the CDR3: TGTGCCAGCACCCGGGAGCTGGCCACAGATACGCAGTATTTT. Translation gives CASTRELATDTQYF. The complete variable domain, with remaining parts taken from reference TRBV5-4 and TRBJ2-3, reads ETGVTQSPTHLIKTRGQQVTLRCSSQSGHNTVSWYQQALGQGPQFIFQYYREEENGRGNFPPRFSGLQFPNYSSELNVNALELDDSALYLCASTRELATDTQYFGPGTRLTVL.

The chain combines TRBV28 with TRBJ2-7; D unclear. V was clipped by 6 bases and J by 6 bases, with 15 bases between them. The germline CDR1 and CDR2 sequences are MDHEN and SYDVKM. The CDR3 runs 13 residues. CDR3 in amino acids: CASSYRSEIEQYF. The CDR3 coding sequence is TGTGCCAGCAGCTACCGATCCGAGATCGAGCAGTACTTC.